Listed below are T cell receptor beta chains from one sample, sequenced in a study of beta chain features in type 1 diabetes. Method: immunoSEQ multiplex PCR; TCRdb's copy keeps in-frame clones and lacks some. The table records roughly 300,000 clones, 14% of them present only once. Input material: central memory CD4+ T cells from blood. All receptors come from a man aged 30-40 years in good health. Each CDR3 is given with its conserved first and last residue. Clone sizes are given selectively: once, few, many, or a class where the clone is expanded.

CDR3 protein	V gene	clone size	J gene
CASSLSRGTEAFF	TRBV7-9	NA	TRBJ1-1
CASRSTLDLAKNIQYF	TRBV6-6	few	TRBJ2-4
CASSQELEIASRNEQFF	TRBV4-1	few	TRBJ2-1
CASSRDRGQDGYTF	TRBV4-3	NA	TRBJ1-2
CASSHTDPGATNEKLFF	TRBV4-3	NA	TRBJ1-4
CASSSREVKTYEQYF	TRBV7-4	few	TRBJ2-7
CASSLVGASSYNEQFF	TRBV5-6	NA	TRBJ2-1
CASRRTGASNQPQHF	TRBV2	many	TRBJ1-5
CAISLTSGGQETQYF	TRBV10-3	few	TRBJ2-5
CASSLLSGEGNIQYF	TRBV5-1	NA	TRBJ2-4
CASSLDLTGVNQPQHF	TRBV11-1	NA	TRBJ1-5
CASSPLGTEEETQYF	TRBV13	NA	TRBJ2-5
CASSLRSRASGYTF	TRBV11-2	NA	TRBJ1-2
CASSPSTAGEETQYF	TRBV5-4	NA	TRBJ2-5